Listed here are 30 T cell receptor beta chains from one sample, sequenced in a study of blood T cell repertoires in COVID-19. Using immunoSEQ multiplex PCR, the repertoire was profiled, and TCRdb retains in-frame clones only, with some absent. The table records around 100,000 clones, 75% to 90% of them present only once. Sequenced material: peripheral blood. The receptor source for this set is a woman in her seventies with active or convalescent COVID-19.

V gene TRBV10-3 combines with J gene TRBJ1-1; the D gene is possibly TRBD1 (6 bases). Looked up from germline, CDR1 is ENHRY and CDR2 is SYGVKD. V was shortened by 0 bases and J by 1 base, with 12 bases between the two germline ends. The CDR3 runs to 16 residues. The CDR3 loop is CAISESTGQKNTEAFF. CDR3 nucleotide sequence: TGTGCCATCAGTGAGTCAACAGGGCAAAAGAACACTGAAGCTTTCTTT.

This clone appeared once. V is TRBV20-1 and J is TRBJ2-7, with TRBD2 matching 12 bases. This CDR3 contains 16 residues. The junction had 9 bases not matched to a gene; V was cut back by 3 bases and J by 3 bases. The germline V gene encodes CDR1 DFQATT and CDR2 SNEGSKA (reference sequence). The CDR3 coding sequence is TGCAGTGCTAGTCCTAGCGGGAGGGCCGGGGGCTACGAGCAGTACTTC. This sequence encodes CSASPSGRAGGYEQYF.

The chain carries TRBV7-2 and TRBJ2-4, with a tentative D call TRBD2 (6 bases). Looked up from germline, CDR1 is SGHTA and CDR2 is FQGNSA. The V end lost 0 bases, the J end lost 0 bases, and 21 bases lay between the germline ends. The CDR3 extends over 20 amino acids. The CDR3 bases are TGTGCCAGCAGCTTAGCCGTAAACCCGGGACTCCTAAAAGCCAAAAACATTCAGTACTTC. Translating gives CASSLAVNPGLLKAKNIQYF.

The CDR3: CASRSSFGESVYEQFF. The CDR3 nucleotides read TGTGCCAGTAGGTCCTCTTTTGGGGAGAGTGTCTATGAGCAGTTCTTC. The V gene is TRBV19, the J gene TRBJ2-1, with a tentative D call TRBD2 (5 bases). CDR3 length: 16 amino acids. The germline V and J ends were trimmed by 6 bases and 8 bases, with 23 bases remaining between them. Germline values: CDR1 LNHDA, CDR2 SQIVND (reference sequence).

This clone has more than one count but fewer than ten. J is TRBJ1-5 and V is TRBV6-5; no clear D gene. The length of the CDR3 is 13 residues. Trimming removed 4 bases from V and 4 bases from J, with 8 bases in between. Germline V CDR1 and CDR2: MNHEY, SVGAGI. The CDR3 nucleotides read TGTGCCAGCAGTTCCCTATATAATCAGCCCCAGCATTTT. This encodes CASSSLYNQPQHF.

The V and J genes are TRBV19 and TRBJ2-2; TRBD2 matches 12 bases. Germline V CDR1 and CDR2: LNHDA, SQIVND (reference sequence). The CDR3 is 18 amino acids. Trimming took 2 bases from V and 6 from J; bases not matched to a gene: 10. The CDR3 DNA reads TGTGCCAGTAGTATATATGGGCTAGCGGGAGGGCATTCCGGGGAGCTGTTTTTT. Translation: CASSIYGLAGGHSGELFF. Complete variable domain (other parts from reference TRBV19 and TRBJ2-2): DGGITQSPKYLFRKEGQNVTLSCEQNLNHDAMYWYRQDPGQGLRLIYYSQIVNDFQKGDIAEGYSVSREKKESFPLTVTSAQKNPTAFYLCASSIYGLAGGHSGELFFGEGSRLTVL.

This chain uses TRBV5-6 with TRBJ2-7; 12 bases align to TRBD1. The CDR3 consists of 17 residues. V dropped 4 bases and J dropped 7; count of bases not matched to a gene: 15. Germline-derived CDR1 and CDR2 are SGHDT and YYEEEE. CDR3 amino acids: CASSALSPGQGAKEQYF. The CDR3 nucleotides read TGTGCCAGCAGCGCCCTATCGCCGGGACAGGGGGCGAAGGAGCAGTACTTC.

The chain is built from TRBV6-2 or TRBV6-3 and TRBJ1-5; 12 nucleotides agree with TRBD1. The CDR3 sequence is 19 residues long. The germline V gene has CDR1 MNHEY and CDR2 SVGEGT. V lost 5 bases, J lost 1 base, and 12 bases stayed unmatched. As DNA, the CDR3 is TGTGCCAGCAGTCAACGGGGGACAGGGGGCCTTTGGAGCAATCAGCCCCAGCATTTT. Encoded protein: CASSQRGTGGLWSNQPQHF.

V is TRBV28 and J is TRBJ1-2, with 8 positions matching TRBD1. There are 13 residues in the CDR3. The germline gives CDR1 MDHEN, CDR2 SYDVKM. Trimming cost V 2 bases and J 10 bases; bases outside gene matches: 6. For the CDR3, the DNA is TGTGCCAGCAGTTTACCCAGGGGGCTCGACTACACCTTC. Translation: CASSLPRGLDYTF.

This CDR3 reads CASSPLEGVGEQFF. CDR3 DNA: TGTGCCAGCTCACCCCTAGAGGGAGTAGGGGAGCAGTTCTTC. J is TRBJ2-1 and V is TRBV18, with a possible D match to TRBD2 (5 bases). The ends were cut back, 3 bases at V and 10 bases at J, with 16 bases in the middle. CDR1 is KGHSH, CDR2 LQKENI, per germline. CDR3 length: 14 residues. The full variable domain, its missing parts supplied by reference TRBV18 and TRBJ2-1, is NAGVMQNPRHLVRRRGQEARLRCSPMKGHSHVYWYRQLPEEGLKFMVYLQKENIIDESGMPKERFSAEFPKEGPSILRIQQVVRGDSAAYFCASSPLEGVGEQFFGPGTRLTVL.

This chain connects TRBV20-1 to TRBJ2-3; 10 nucleotides line up with TRBD1. The CDR3 spans 15 residues. Trimming at V came to 3 bases and at J to 4 bases, leaving 7 bases not matched to a gene. Germline V gene sequence: CDR1 DFQATT, CDR2 SNEGSKA (reference sequence). The CDR3 DNA follows: TGCAGTGCTAGTTTACGGGACAGGGGCCCAGATACGCAGTATTTT. This sequence encodes CSASLRDRGPDTQYF.

This sequence joins TRBV9 and TRBJ2-2; tentatively, D is TRBD2 (6 bases). V was clipped by 2 bases and J by 8 bases, with 13 bases between them. The CDR3 runs to 14 residues. Germline V CDR1 and CDR2: SGDLS, YYNGEE. The DNA for the CDR3 is TGTGCCAGCAGCGTTACGGGGGTAACGGGGGAGCTGTTTTTT. This sequence encodes CASSVTGVTGELFF.

This chain connects TRBV7-2 to TRBJ2-1; the D is unclear. Germline CDR1 SGHTA, CDR2 FQGNSA. The length of the CDR3 is 15 residues. Trimming took 3 bases from V and 4 from J, leaving 13 bases between them. CDR3 loop: CASSLTSVDYNEQFF. The CDR3 DNA reads TGTGCCAGCAGCTTGACATCGGTGGATTACAATGAGCAGTTCTTC.

CDR3 sequence (DNA): TGTGCCAGCAGGTGGACAGGGGGCTTAGGGTCCTACAATGAGCAGTTCTTC. Its translation: CASRWTGGLGSYNEQFF. The chain uses TRBV28 and TRBJ2-1; 11 bases are shared with TRBD1. Per germline, CDR1 MDHEN and CDR2 SYDVKM. The junction had 8 bases not matched to a gene; V was cut back by 6 bases and J by 1 base. CDR3 length: 17 residues.

The chain joins TRBV25-1 to TRBJ2-2; possibly TRBD2 for D (5 bases). Germline CDR1 reads MGHDK; CDR2 reads SYGVNS. Trimming stripped 6 bases from V and 4 bases from J, with 12 bases between. The CDR3 is made up of 14 amino acids. As DNA, the CDR3 is TGTGCCAGCAGAGCTAGCTATCCCACCGGGGAGCTGTTTTTT. The encoded protein is CASRASYPTGELFF.

This clone has more than one count but fewer than ten. The V and J genes are TRBV30 and TRBJ1-1, with a possible D match to TRBD1 (5 bases). CDR1 is GTSNPN and CDR2 is SVGIG in the germline V gene (reference sequence). Trimming shortened V by 1 base and J by 9 bases, and 12 bases separated the two germline ends. The CDR3 totals 12 residues. CDR3 sequence (DNA): TGTGCCTGGAGTGGAGTGGGGCTTAAAGCTTTCTTT. Protein sequence: CAWSGVGLKAFF.

The chain is built from TRBV5-4 and TRBJ2-5, with 12 positions matching TRBD2. Germline CDR1 reads SGHNT; CDR2 reads YYREEE (reference sequence). With 3 bases clipped from V and 5 bases from J, the junction kept 11 bases outside the gene matches. This CDR3 has 17 amino acids. In nucleotides, the CDR3 is TGTGCCAGCAGCTCCCGGACTAGCGGGAATTTGAGGGAGACCCAGTACTTC. Protein product: CASSSRTSGNLRETQYF.

The CDR3 nucleotides read TGTGCCAGCAGGATATCGGGGAACACTGAAGCTTTCTTT. This translates into CASRISGNTEAFF. This chain joins TRBV27 and TRBJ1-1; D gene unclear. CDR1 is MNHEY and CDR2 is SMNVEV in the germline V gene (reference sequence). V lost 6 bases and J 1 base, leaving 9 bases between the germline ends. The CDR3 consists of 13 residues.

The chain employs TRBV18 and TRBJ2-7; weak D call: TRBD2 (5 bases). The CDR3 length is 13 residues. V lost 6 bases and J 5 bases, leaving 14 bases between the germline ends. The germline gives CDR1 KGHSH, CDR2 LQKENI. CDR3 nucleotides: TGTGCCAGCTCCCCGCTGAGGGAGAACGAGCAGTACTTC. This gives the protein CASSPLRENEQYF.

The chain uses TRBV21-1 and TRBJ2-1; the tabulated D call, TRBD2, remains unverified against the DNA. TRBV21-1 constitutes a pseudogene. The CDR3 has 16 amino acids. The CDR3 loop is CASSPLTSGTFNEQFF. CDR3 DNA: TGTGCCAGCAGCCCCTTAACTAGCGGGACCTTCAATGAGCAGTTCTTC.

V gene TRBV19 combines with J gene TRBJ1-1, with D unresolved. Trimming took off 0 bases at V and 6 bases at J, with 8 bases between the two ends. CDR3 size: 13 residues. From germline, CDR1 is LNHDA and CDR2 SQIVND (reference sequence). CDR3 DNA: TGTGCCAGTAGTATAGATCCGCGTCCTGAAGCTTTCTTT. Translating gives CASSIDPRPEAFF. The full variable domain, with the rest looked up from reference TRBV19 and TRBJ1-1, is DGGITQSPKYLFRKEGQNVTLSCEQNLNHDAMYWYRQDPGQGLRLIYYSQIVNDFQKGDIAEGYSVSREKKESFPLTVTSAQKNPTAFYLCASSIDPRPEAFFGQGTRLTVV.

V and J are TRBV28 and TRBJ2-7; 7 nucleotides align to TRBD1. Looked up from germline, CDR1 is MDHEN and CDR2 is SYDVKM. This CDR3 has 14 amino acids. Trimming cost V 3 bases and J 6 bases; bases outside gene matches: 8. CDR3 amino acids: CASSFDDRAGEQYF. CDR3 in DNA: TGTGCCAGCAGTTTCGACGACAGGGCGGGCGAGCAGTACTTC.

The DNA for the CDR3 is TGCGCCAGCTCTACCCAAGCGGGAGGATTTACAGATACGCAGTATTTT. Amino acid sequence: CASSTQAGGFTDTQYF. The gene calls are TRBV5-1 and TRBJ2-3; TRBD2 agrees at 9 bases. J was trimmed by 3 bases and V by 7 bases; bases with no gene match: 12. The length of the CDR3 is 16 residues. The germline CDR1 and CDR2 sequences are SGHRS and YFSETQ.

The J gene is TRBJ1-1, the V gene TRBV6-2 or TRBV6-3; tentatively, D is TRBD1 (6 bases). Germline CDR1 is MNHEY and CDR2 is SVGEGT. CDR3 length: 15 amino acids. V was cut by 5 bases and J by 4 bases, with 17 bases left in between. CDR3 sequence (DNA): TGTGCCAGCAGTACCGCCTCCACAGGGAGCACTGAAGCTTTCTTT. It translates to CASSTASTGSTEAFF.

The chain links TRBV5-5 to TRBJ1-6, with 8 bases that match TRBD1. Trimming took 4 bases from V and 7 from J; bases not matched to a gene: 4. The CDR3 runs to 14 residues. Germline V gives CDR1 SGHKS, CDR2 YYEKEE (reference sequence). The CDR3 DNA reads TGTGCCAGCAGCCCACCAGGGGGCAATTCACCCCTCCACTTT. Its protein is CASSPPGGNSPLHF.

The chain is built from TRBV19 and TRBJ2-4, with D maybe TRBD1 (5 bases). Germline V gives CDR1 LNHDA, CDR2 SQIVND (reference sequence). Between the trimmed V and J ends, which lost 8 bases and 5 bases, there was a span of 10 bases. This CDR3 contains 12 residues. CDR3: CASGDRENIQYF. CDR3 bases: TGTGCCAGTGGCGACAGAGAAAACATTCAGTACTTC.

CDR3 sequence: CASSALGTGLIYGYTF. The CDR3 nucleotides read TGTGCCAGCAGCGCTCTTGGGACAGGGTTAATCTATGGCTACACCTTC. The rearrangement uses TRBV7-2 and TRBJ1-2, with 9 bases that match TRBD1. V gave up 5 bases and J gave up 4 bases; unmatched junction bases: 11. Germline CDR1 and CDR2: SGHTA and FQGNSA. There are 16 residues in the CDR3.

This rearrangement joins TRBV7-9 to TRBJ1-2; TRBD1 matches at 9 bases. With 2 bases clipped from V and 6 bases from J, the junction kept 7 bases outside the gene matches. The CDR3 totals 15 residues. The germline gives CDR1 SEHNR, CDR2 FQNEAQ (reference sequence). The CDR3 sequence: CASSLSSGTGHGYTF. CDR3 coding DNA: TGTGCCAGCAGCTTATCATCCGGGACAGGGCATGGCTACACCTTC.

The chain links TRBV24-1 to TRBJ1-1; perhaps TRBD1 as D (5 bases). V was shortened by 7 bases and J by 11 bases, with 19 bases between the two germline ends. Germline assignment: CDR1 KGHDR and CDR2 SFDVKD. The CDR3 is made up of 13 amino acids. As DNA, the CDR3 is TGTGCCACCAGAAATCACCGGGGGGAGAGGGCTTTCTTT. Its translation: CATRNHRGERAFF.

This rearrangement joins TRBV9 to TRBJ2-7; 16 positions agree with TRBD2. The CDR3 has 18 residues. The germline gives CDR1 SGDLS, CDR2 YYNGEE. J lost 5 bases, V lost 1 base, and 9 bases had no gene match. The CDR3, as DNA: TGTGCCAGCAGCGTAACCACCCGGGGACTAGCGGGGGGGGACGAGCAGTACTTC. Its protein product is CASSVTTRGLAGGDEQYF.